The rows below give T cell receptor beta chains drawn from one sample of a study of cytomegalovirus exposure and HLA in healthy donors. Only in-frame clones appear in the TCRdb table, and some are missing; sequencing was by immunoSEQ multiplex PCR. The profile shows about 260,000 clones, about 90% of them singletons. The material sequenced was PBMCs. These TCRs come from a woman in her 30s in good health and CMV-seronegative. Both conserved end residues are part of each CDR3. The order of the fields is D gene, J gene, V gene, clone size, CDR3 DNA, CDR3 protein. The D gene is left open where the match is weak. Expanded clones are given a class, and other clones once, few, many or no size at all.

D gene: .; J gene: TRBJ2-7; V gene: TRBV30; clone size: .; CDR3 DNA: TGTGCCTGGAGTACCACCTACACTGGTTTTTCGGACGAGCAGTACTTC; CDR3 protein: CAWSTTYTGFSDEQYF
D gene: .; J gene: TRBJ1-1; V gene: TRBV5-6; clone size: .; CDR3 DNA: TGTGCCAGCAGGTCTGGGGGCGGAACTGAAGCTTTCTTT; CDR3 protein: CASRSGGGTEAFF
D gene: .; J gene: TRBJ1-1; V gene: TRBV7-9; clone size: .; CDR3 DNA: TGTGCCAGCAGCTTAGCAGGGGGGCACACTGAAGCTTTCTTT; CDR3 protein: CASSLAGGHTEAFF
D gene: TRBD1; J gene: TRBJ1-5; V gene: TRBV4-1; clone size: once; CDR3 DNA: TGCGCCAGCAGCCCACAGGGGCAAGGGAATCAGCCCCAGCATTTT; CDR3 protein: CASSPQGQGNQPQHF
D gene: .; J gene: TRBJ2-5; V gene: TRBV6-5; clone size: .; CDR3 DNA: TGTGCCAGCAGTTACTCGGGGTTCGGAGAGACCCAGTACTTC; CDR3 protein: CASSYSGFGETQYF
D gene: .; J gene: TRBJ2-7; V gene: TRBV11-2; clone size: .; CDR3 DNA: TGTGCCAGCACCCCGAGCCACGAGCAGTACTTC; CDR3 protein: CASTPSHEQYF
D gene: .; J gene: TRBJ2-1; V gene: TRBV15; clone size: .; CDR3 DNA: TGTGCCACCAGCAGAGCTGGAGGGACATCCTCCTACAATGAGCAGTTCTTC; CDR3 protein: CATSRAGGTSSYNEQFF
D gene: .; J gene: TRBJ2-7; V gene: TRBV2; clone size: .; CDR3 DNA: TGTGCCAGCAGTGGGGGCAGCTACGAGCAGTACTTC; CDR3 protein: CASSGGSYEQYF
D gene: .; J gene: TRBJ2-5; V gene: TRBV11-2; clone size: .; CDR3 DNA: TGTGCCAGCAGCTCCGGGGAGACCCAGTACTTC; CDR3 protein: CASSSGETQYF
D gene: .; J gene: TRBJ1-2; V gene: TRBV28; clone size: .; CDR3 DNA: TGTGCCAGCAGTTCCCTAGGACAGCTAAACTATGGCTACACCTTC; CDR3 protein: CASSSLGQLNYGYTF
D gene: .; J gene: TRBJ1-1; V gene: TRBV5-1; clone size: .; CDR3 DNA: TGCGCCAGCAGCGACGCTTCCGGGTTCACTGAAGCTTTCTTT; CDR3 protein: CASSDASGFTEAFF
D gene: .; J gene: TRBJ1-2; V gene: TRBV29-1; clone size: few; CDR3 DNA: TGCAGCGCCGAAGTGGGCGCCAACTATGGCTACACCTTC; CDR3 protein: CSAEVGANYGYTF
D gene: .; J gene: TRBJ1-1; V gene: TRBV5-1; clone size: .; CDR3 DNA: TGCGCCAGCAGCTTGAAACAGGGAGGCACTGAAGCTTTCTTT; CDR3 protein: CASSLKQGGTEAFF
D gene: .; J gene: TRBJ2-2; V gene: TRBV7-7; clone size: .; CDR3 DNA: TGTGCCAGCAGCTTGATAACCGGGGAGCTGTTTTTT; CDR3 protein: CASSLITGELFF
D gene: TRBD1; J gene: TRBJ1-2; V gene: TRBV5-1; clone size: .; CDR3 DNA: TGCGCCAGCAGCCCTAAGACAGGGGGCGACTATGGCTACACCTTC; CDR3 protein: CASSPKTGGDYGYTF
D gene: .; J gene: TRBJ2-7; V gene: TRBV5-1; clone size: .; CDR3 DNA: TGCGCCAGCAGCTTGGGGTCCGGATCCTACGAGCAGTACTTC; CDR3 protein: CASSLGSGSYEQYF
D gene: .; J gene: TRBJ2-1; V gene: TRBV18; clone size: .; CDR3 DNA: TGTGCCAGCTCACAGAACGGGTACAATGAGCAGTTCTTC; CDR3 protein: CASSQNGYNEQFF